These 20 T cell receptor beta chains were sequenced from one sample in a study of OX40 agonist ivuxolimab in advanced cancers. Profiling relied on immunoSEQ multiplex PCR, and the TCRdb table lists in-frame clones only, not all of them. This table holds 50,000 to 55,000 clones, approximately 80% found once. Sequences were derived from CD4+ or CD8+ T cells sorted from blood, sampled in a trial of the OX40 agonist ivuxolimab. These receptors came from an adult with an advanced solid tumor such as melanoma, head and neck, liver or kidney cancer.

The chain combines TRBV19 with TRBJ1-6; tentatively, D is TRBD1 (5 bases). Between the trimmed V and J ends, which lost 3 bases and 7 bases, there was a span of 13 bases. The CDR3 extends over 15 amino acids. Germline loops: CDR1 LNHDA, CDR2 SQIVND (reference sequence). This chain's CDR3 is CASSMVTGRNSPLHF. CDR3 nucleotide sequence: TGTGCCAGTAGTATGGTTACAGGTCGCAATTCACCCCTCCACTTT.

This clone showed up just a few times. The rearrangement links TRBV5-1 to TRBJ1-6; D remains ambiguous. The CDR3 contains 16 residues. Between the trimmed V and J ends, which lost 0 bases and 7 bases, there was a span of 14 bases. In germline, CDR1 is SGHRS, CDR2 YFSETQ. DNA of the CDR3: TGCGCCAGCAGCTTGGCGGGGAACTCCGCCAATTCACCCCTCCACTTT. Encoded protein: CASSLAGNSANSPLHF. The variable domain in full, with the rest retrieved from reference TRBV5-1 and TRBJ1-6, is KAGVTQTPRYLIKTRGQQVTLSCSPISGHRSVSWYQQTPGQGLQFLFEYFSETQRNKGNFPGRFSGRQFSNSRSEMNVSTLELGDSALYLCASSLAGNSANSPLHFGNGTRLTVT.

The V call is TRBV19, the J call TRBJ1-2; D remains unclear. Trimming left V 3 bases short and J 3 bases short, with 8 bases between. The CDR3 consists of 13 residues. CDR1 is LNHDA and CDR2 is SQIVND in the germline V gene (reference sequence). The CDR3: CASSIMDYYGYTF. Here the CDR3 DNA reads TGTGCCAGTAGTATCATGGACTACTATGGCTACACCTTC.

This chain links TRBV7-2 with TRBJ1-1, with unresolved D. Trimming stripped 2 bases from V and 0 bases from J, with 10 bases between. The CDR3 length is 15 residues. The germline gives CDR1 SGHTA, CDR2 FQGNSA. CDR3 loop: CASSLLRLLNTEAFF. In DNA, the CDR3 is TGTGCCAGCAGCTTATTGAGACTTCTGAACACTGAAGCTTTCTTT.

The chain is built from TRBV6-5 and TRBJ2-2; 7 positions match TRBD2. The germline V gene encodes CDR1 MNHEY and CDR2 SVGAGI. There are 16 residues in the CDR3. Germline trimming cut 4 bases from V and 3 bases from J; bases unmatched to any gene: 8. CDR3 DNA sequence: TGTGCCAGCAGTTTGCGACTAGCTCGAGACACCGGGGAGCTGTTTTTT. Translated, it gives CASSLRLARDTGELFF.

The genes are TRBV27 and TRBJ2-5; D ambiguous. In germline, CDR1 is MNHEY, CDR2 SMNVEV (reference sequence). The CDR3 is 14 residues long. V was cut by 2 bases and J by 5 bases, with 12 bases left in between. CDR3 sequence (DNA): TGTGCCAGCAGTTTAGCGCGGATCTCGGAGACCCAGTACTTC. This encodes CASSLARISETQYF.

This chain joins TRBV7-3 and TRBJ2-3; TRBD1 aligns across 8 bases. Trimming took 3 bases from V and 1 from J; bases not matched to a gene: 0. The CDR3 consists of 14 residues. Germline V gives CDR1 SGHTA, CDR2 FQGTGA. The CDR3 region is CASSLTGGTDTQYF. The CDR3 DNA follows: TGTGCCAGCAGCTTGACAGGGGGCACAGATACGCAGTATTTT.

This clone was counted a few times. The chain carries TRBV19 and TRBJ2-5; D is perhaps TRBD1 (6 bases). Deletions cut 7 bases from V and 5 bases from J, with 20 bases between. This CDR3 has 15 residues. The V gene's germline CDR1 is LNHDA and CDR2 SQIVND (reference sequence). This CDR3 reads CASNTPQGSGETQYF. In DNA form, the CDR3 reads TGTGCCAGTAATACCCCGCAGGGGTCTGGGGAGACCCAGTACTTC.

DNA for the CDR3: TGTGCCAGCAGTGATCTCCCCTGGCGGGGGGTCATCCATACGCAGTATTTT. It yields the protein CASSDLPWRGVIHTQYF. This chain joins TRBV6-4 and TRBJ2-3; the match to TRBD2 covers 8 bases. Germline values: CDR1 MRHNA, CDR2 SNTAGT. Unmatched junction bases numbered 15, after V lost 3 bases and J lost 7 bases. The CDR3 is 17 residues long.

J is TRBJ2-1 and V is TRBV6-5; TRBD1 matches 9 bases. Germline V CDR1 and CDR2: MNHEY, SVGAGI. V trimming: 2 bases; J trimming: 6 bases; junction bases outside the gene matches: 5. CDR3 length: 15 residues. CDR3: CASSYGTGRVNEQFF. The CDR3 nucleotides are TGTGCCAGCAGTTACGGGACAGGGAGAGTCAATGAGCAGTTCTTC.

This clone was seen a handful of times. Other DNA sequences from this sample encode an identical CDR3 as well. The V gene is TRBV11-3, the J gene TRBJ2-4; 8 bases are shared with TRBD2. The V and J ends lost 1 base and 3 bases, in that order; junction bases with no gene match: 2. The germline CDR1 and CDR2 sequences are SGHNT and YENEEA. The CDR3 runs to 15 residues. CDR3 DNA: TGTGCCAGCAGCTTAGGCGGGGGGCGCAAAAACATTCAGTACTTC. It encodes CASSLGGGRKNIQYF.

The rearrangement uses TRBV5-1 and TRBJ2-3; D is unclear. The length of the CDR3 is 15 residues. Germline V lookup: CDR1 SGHRS, CDR2 YFSETQ. The V end lost 2 bases, the J end lost 2 bases, and 12 bases lay between the germline ends. CDR3 in DNA: TGCGCCAGCAGCTTAGAACAGCTCAACACAGATACGCAGTATTTT. This codes for CASSLEQLNTDTQYF.

This clone was observed a few times. This chain joins TRBV5-5 and TRBJ1-5, with D possibly TRBD1 on 5 matching bases. The length of the CDR3 is 15 residues. The V and J ends lost 0 bases and 6 bases respectively, with 13 bases between them. Germline CDR1 is SGHKS and CDR2 is YYEKEE (reference sequence). CDR3 DNA sequence: TGTGCCAGCAGCTTGGAGGAGGGGTTGGGTCAGCCCCAGCATTTT. This translates into CASSLEEGLGQPQHF.

This rearrangement joins TRBV10-3 to TRBJ1-1; TRBD1 matches 7 bases. The CDR3 length is 18 residues. J lost 3 bases, V lost 6 bases, and 19 bases had no gene match. In germline, CDR1 is ENHRY, CDR2 SYGVKD. The CDR3 reads CAIRRYVTGDLEDTEAFF. The DNA for the CDR3 is TGTGCCATCAGAAGGTATGTAACAGGGGACTTAGAGGACACTGAAGCTTTCTTT.

The chain combines TRBV18 with TRBJ1-3; D is ambiguous. Trimming removed 3 bases from V and 0 bases from J, with 9 bases in between. The CDR3 is made up of 15 amino acids. Germline V gene data show CDR1 as KGHSH and CDR2 as LQKENI. CDR3 sequence: CASSPGPSSGNTIYF. DNA for the CDR3: TGTGCCAGCTCACCTGGCCCCAGCTCTGGAAACACCATATATTTT.

The rearrangement uses TRBV11-3 and TRBJ1-1; maybe TRBD1 (6 bases). Germline V gene sequence: CDR1 SGHNT, CDR2 YENEEA. Trimming pared 3 bases from V and 8 bases from J, leaving 13 bases between. This CDR3 spans 13 amino acids. The CDR3 bases are TGTGCCAGCAGCTTTTCTCCGGGACAAGAAGCTTTCTTT. Its protein product is CASSFSPGQEAFF. Full variable domain (outside the CDR3, taken from reference TRBV11-3 and TRBJ1-1): EAGVVQSPRYKIIEKKQPVAFWCNPISGHNTLYWYLQNLGQGPELLIRYENEEAVDDSQLPKDRFSAERLKGVDSTLKIQPAELGDSAVYLCASSFSPGQEAFFGQGTRLTVV.

This rearrangement joins TRBV6-1 to TRBJ2-6; no clear D gene. This CDR3 spans 17 amino acids. Trimming took 0 bases from V and 0 from J, leaving 9 bases between them. In germline, CDR1 is MNHNS, CDR2 SASEGT. The CDR3 coding sequence is TGTGCCAGCAGTGAAGCGCCGCCAGTCTCTGGGGCCAACGTCCTGACTTTC. Translation: CASSEAPPVSGANVLTF.

This clone was seen once. The rearrangement links TRBV7-2 to TRBJ2-1, with TRBD2 identical over 13 bases. The CDR3 runs 18 residues. Germline assignment: CDR1 SGHTA and CDR2 FQGNSA. V dropped 1 base and J dropped 1; count of bases not matched to a gene: 4. CDR3 region: CASSLVGLAGLSYNEQFF. CDR3 sequence (DNA): TGTGCCAGCAGCTTAGTGGGACTAGCGGGACTTTCCTACAATGAGCAGTTCTTC.

This sequence joins TRBV27 and TRBJ2-7; D might be TRBD2 (6 bases). Germline V CDR1 and CDR2: MNHEY, SMNVEV (reference sequence). The CDR3 runs to 13 residues. Trimming left V 3 bases short and J 6 bases short, with 12 bases between. The CDR3 DNA follows: TGTGCCAGCAGTTTGACTAGTTTAAGCGAGCAGTACTTC. Protein product: CASSLTSLSEQYF.

The chain combines TRBV4-3 with TRBJ1-1, with no clear D. CDR3 length: 16 residues. V lost 0 bases and J 2 bases, leaving 13 bases between the germline ends. Germline V CDR1 and CDR2: LGHNA, YSLEER. The DNA for the CDR3 is TGCGCCAGCAGCCAAGATGTGACTCTCCCCAACACTGAAGCTTTCTTT. Its protein is CASSQDVTLPNTEAFF.